This entry lists 25 T cell receptor beta chains sequenced from one sample in a study of CD8 T cells in Susac syndrome. Reverse transcription used about 0.45 to 1 ug RNA and random hexamers. TCRdb re-called the immunoSEQ multiplex PCR reads with MiXCR, one entry per CDR3 protein. The sample holds a few hundred thousand distinct CDR3 sequences; 95% are singletons and the top ten take 0.085% to 0.095%. The sequenced material came from CD4+ T cells from PBMCs. Receptor source: a human donor with multiple sclerosis.

This rearrangement joins TRBV27 to TRBJ2-5; the D is unclear. Per the germline V gene, CDR1 is MNHEY and CDR2 is SMNVEV (reference sequence). The CDR3 loop spans 14 amino acids. Between the trimmed V and J ends, which lost 6 bases and 5 bases, there was a span of 16 bases. Written as DNA, the CDR3 is TGTGCCAGCAGAAGATCGGGTCCCCGGGAGACCCAGTACTTC. Translated: CASRRSGPRETQYF.

J is TRBJ2-7 and V is TRBV29-1, with a possible D match to TRBD1 (5 bases). The germline CDR1 and CDR2 sequences are SQVTM and ANQGSEA. CDR3 size: 14 residues. The V gene lost 0 bases and the J gene lost 4 bases, with 13 bases spanning the gap. This CDR3 reads CSVEDPNRRYEQYF. The CDR3 DNA is TGCAGCGTTGAAGACCCGAACAGGCGATACGAGCAGTACTTC.

The chain has TRBV30 and TRBJ2-5; tentative D call: TRBD2 (5 bases). The CDR3 spans 13 residues. The germline V gene has CDR1 GTSNPN and CDR2 SVGIG (reference sequence). V lost 7 bases and J lost 3, with 15 bases in between. CDR3 protein: CASSSWVEETQYF. The CDR3 DNA is TGTGCCTCTTCTAGCTGGGTTGAAGAGACCCAGTACTTC.

This clonotype has only one observation. CDR3 sequence (DNA): TGCAGCGTTGAAGATCGCCAGGGATCTGGCGGTAGTGGCTACACCTTC. Encoded protein: CSVEDRQGSGGSGYTF. The chain recombines TRBV29-1 with TRBJ1-2; maybe TRBD1 (5 bases). V lost 0 bases, J lost 7 bases, and 21 bases lay in between. In germline, CDR1 is SQVTM, CDR2 ANQGSEA. CDR3 length equals 16 residues. Together with reference TRBV29-1 and TRBJ1-2, the CDR3 gives the full variable domain: SAVISQKPSRDICQRGTSLTIQCQVDSQVTMMFWYRQQPGQSLTLIATANQGSEATYESGFVIDKFPISRPNLTFSTLTVSNMSPEDSSIYLCSVEDRQGSGGSGYTFGSGTRLTVV.

The gene calls are TRBV28 and TRBJ2-1; the D is unclear. This CDR3 region has 11 residues. V was shortened by 6 bases and J by 9 bases, with 9 bases between the two germline ends. Per germline, CDR1 MDHEN and CDR2 SYDVKM. CDR3: CASRARVEQFF. DNA for the CDR3: TGTGCCAGCAGGGCCCGCGTTGAGCAGTTCTTC.

Concerning this clonotype itself: At one boundary the junction diverges from the germline segment, which might be a read error. The rearrangement links TRBV3-1 to TRBJ2-1, with D perhaps matching TRBD1 or TRBD2 (5 bases each). This CDR3 region has 14 residues. Germline values: CDR1 LGHDT, CDR2 YNNKEL (reference sequence). CDR3: CANSQGTRNNEQFF. DNA for the CDR3: TGTGCCAACAGCCAAGGGACCCGCAACAATGAGCAGTTCTTC.

The J gene is TRBJ2-1, the V gene TRBV20-1; 14 bases match TRBD2. This CDR3 is built from 14 residues. With V trimmed by 4 bases and J by 10 bases, 6 bases remained unmatched. Per germline, CDR1 DFQATT and CDR2 SNEGSKA (reference sequence). The CDR3 nucleotides read TGCAGTGCTACGGGACTAGCGGGAGTTGGGGAGCAGTTCTTC. It is translated as CSATGLAGVGEQFF.

The gene calls are TRBV14 and TRBJ2-3; 9 bases match TRBD2. The CDR3 is 15 residues long. V was clipped by 5 bases and J by 6 bases; unmatched bases: 9. Germline V gene data show CDR1 as SGHDN and CDR2 as FVKESK. In DNA, the CDR3 is TGTGCCAGCAGCTTAGGACTAGCGCGGTCGGATACGCAGTATTTT. It specifies CASSLGLARSDTQYF.

This chain joins TRBV20-1 and TRBJ2-3; D is uncertain. The CDR3 is made up of 11 amino acids. Germline CDR1 reads DFQATT; CDR2 reads SNEGSKA (reference sequence). Trimming stripped 7 bases from V and 7 bases from J, with 12 bases between. In DNA form, the CDR3 reads TGCAGTGGAGAGGAGCAAAATACGCAGTATTTT. The encoded protein is CSGEEQNTQYF.

V and J are TRBV3-1 and TRBJ2-7, with TRBD1 matching over 10 bases. V lost 4 bases and J lost 6; bases outside the gene matches: 9. The germline gives CDR1 LGHDT, CDR2 YNNKEL (reference sequence). The CDR3 totals 15 residues. In nucleotides, the CDR3 is TGTGCCAGCAGCCCGAGACAGGGGGCAGTGGGCGAGCAGTACTTC. Protein: CASSPRQGAVGEQYF.

The CDR3 region is CASSLGGAGTEAFF. The CDR3 DNA is TGTGCCAGCAGCTTAGGGGGCGCGGGGACTGAAGCTTTCTTT. The chain is built from TRBV7-2 and TRBJ1-1, with D maybe TRBD1 (5 bases). V lost 1 base, J lost 5 bases, and 11 bases lay in between. The CDR3 loop spans 14 amino acids. Germline V gene lookup returns CDR1 SGHTA and CDR2 FQGNSA.

This clonotype appeared once. The chain uses TRBV2 and TRBJ1-1, with a tentative D call TRBD1 (5 bases). V lost 7 bases, J lost 2 bases, and 11 bases lay in between. The germline V gene encodes CDR1 SNHLY and CDR2 FYNNEI. This CDR3 is built from 13 residues. CDR3 nucleotide sequence: TGTGCCAGCATTAACGACAGAAACACTGAAGCTTTCTTT. Amino acid sequence: CASINDRNTEAFF.

Only one count was recorded for this clonotype. This CDR3 is CASSSDRVSEQYF. CDR3 coding DNA: TGTGCCAGCAGCTCGGACAGGGTATCCGAGCAGTACTTC. The chain couples TRBV7-2 to TRBJ2-7, with 8 nucleotides matching TRBD1. The CDR3 has 13 residues. Germline loops: CDR1 SGHTA, CDR2 FQGNSA. The junction had 5 bases not matched to a gene; V was cut back by 4 bases and J by 6 bases.

The chain links TRBV6-5 to TRBJ2-7; TRBD1 agrees at 9 bases. This CDR3 spans 16 amino acids. Per germline, CDR1 MNHEY and CDR2 SVGAGI. Trimming removed 2 bases from V and 5 bases from J; junction bases left unmatched: 10. CDR3 sequence reads: CASSYNRDRVFNEQYF. Written as DNA, the CDR3 is TGTGCCAGCAGTTACAACCGGGACAGGGTGTTCAACGAGCAGTACTTC.

The J gene is TRBJ2-1, the V gene TRBV12-3 or TRBV12-4; D unclear. The CDR3 is 19 amino acids. V was cut by 5 bases and J by 3 bases, with 26 bases left in between. The CDR3 reads CASSPRGLLTPNLYNEQFF. In DNA, the CDR3 is TGTGCCAGCAGTCCGCGTGGGCTACTAACCCCCAACCTCTACAATGAGCAGTTCTTC.

This chain links TRBV29-1 with TRBJ2-3; TRBD2 might be the D (6 bases). V dropped 2 bases and J dropped 0 bases, with 9 bases sitting between them. CDR1 SQVTM and CDR2 ANQGSEA come from the germline V gene. There are 14 residues in the CDR3. Written as DNA, the CDR3 is TGCAGCGTTGAAAGCGGGTCGAGCACAGATACGCAGTATTTT. Protein sequence: CSVESGSSTDTQYF.

The rearrangement uses TRBV5-1 and TRBJ1-1; perhaps TRBD1 as D (5 bases). V dropped 4 bases and J dropped 1 base, with 14 bases sitting between them. Germline lookup yields CDR1 SGHRS and CDR2 YFSETQ. The CDR3 spans 15 residues. CDR3 residues: CASSPLGLQNTEAFF. CDR3 bases: TGCGCCAGCAGCCCGTTGGGACTGCAGAACACTGAAGCTTTCTTT.

This clonotype came up once. The chain combines TRBV15 with TRBJ1-3, with D hard to call. The V gene's germline CDR1 is LNHNV and CDR2 YYDKDF (reference sequence). V was trimmed by 1 base and J by 0 bases, leaving 4 bases between them. This CDR3 has 14 amino acids. CDR3 nucleotides: TGTGCCACCAGCAGAGGTTCCTCTGGAAACACCATATATTTT. Translated: CATSRGSSGNTIYF.

The chain employs TRBV7-2 and TRBJ2-5; D is possibly TRBD2 (5 bases). Germline CDR1 SGHTA, CDR2 FQGNSA. The CDR3 has 13 amino acids. V shed 3 bases and J shed 4 bases, with 9 bases lying between them. CDR3 residues: CASSLVGGETQYF. CDR3 in DNA: TGTGCCAGCAGCTTGGTTGGAGGAGAGACCCAGTACTTC.

The chain is built from TRBV9 and TRBJ1-2, with TRBD1 matching 9 bases. Germline V lookup: CDR1 SGDLS, CDR2 YYNGEE. This CDR3 has 13 residues. Trimming at V came to 2 bases and at J to 6 bases, leaving 2 bases not matched to a gene. CDR3 region: CASSVRQGDGYTF. In nucleotides, the CDR3 is TGTGCCAGCAGCGTTAGACAGGGGGATGGCTACACCTTC.

The CDR3 region is CASSLTTPGGGYTF. Written as DNA, the CDR3 is TGTGCCAGCAGTTTAACAACTCCCGGAGGGGGCTACACCTTC. The chain joins TRBV12-3 or TRBV12-4 to TRBJ1-2; no definite D call. With 2 bases removed from V and 8 bases from J, the gap between germline ends came to 15 bases. The CDR3 is made up of 14 amino acids.

The chain uses TRBV2 and TRBJ1-5, with 10 bases matching TRBD1. V gave up 6 bases and J gave up 8 bases; unmatched junction bases: 7. Germline V lookup: CDR1 SNHLY, CDR2 FYNNEI. CDR3 size: 14 residues. CDR3 bases: TGTGCCAGCAGAAGGGACAGGGGCGAGGAGCCCCAGCATTTT. Translation: CASRRDRGEEPQHF.

The chain joins TRBV12-5 to TRBJ2-1, with D unclear. The germline V and J ends were trimmed by 0 bases and 13 bases, with 10 bases remaining between them. CDR3 length: 12 amino acids. Germline V lookup: CDR1 LGHNT, CDR2 FRNRAP. The CDR3: CASGLVDGKQFF. Here the CDR3 DNA reads TGTGCTAGTGGTTTGGTCGACGGAAAACAGTTCTTC.

This chain uses TRBV5-1 with TRBJ1-2, with a weak D call TRBD1 (5 bases). This CDR3 has 15 residues. Germline V gene sequence: CDR1 SGHRS, CDR2 YFSETQ. Trimming shortened V by 4 bases and J by 4 bases, and 17 bases separated the two germline ends. CDR3 residues: CASSQHFRDSYGYTF. In DNA, the CDR3 is TGCGCCAGCAGCCAACACTTCCGGGACTCCTATGGCTACACCTTC.

In this sample, this clonotype turned up once. The chain has TRBV12-3 or TRBV12-4 and TRBJ2-3; D gene uncertain. Trimming took 2 bases from V and 6 from J, leaving 15 bases between them. This CDR3 contains 15 residues. The CDR3 DNA is TGTGCCAGCAGTTTAATGGCTATGGGATCTGATACGCAGTATTTT. This gives the protein CASSLMAMGSDTQYF.